Described below is a single T cell receptor (beta chain) sequence and its context. In this sample, this clone turned up a few times. Its antigen target is currently unknown. Read data end 3 residues before the CDR3 end; the end is taken from the germline J gene. For sequencing input, CVID and control samples contributed equivalent amounts of genomic DNA. For every sample, a 60 bp segment covering the rearranged TCRbeta CDR3 region was amplified and then sequenced. The immunoSEQ assay, a bias-corrected multiplex PCR with high-throughput sequencing, was employed for TCRbeta amplification. For the original study's pipeline: Every unique nucleotide sequence was considered a clone and was annotated with V, D and J genes, copy number and frequency. Sequences were labeled productive if in frame, and non-productive if out of frame or containing stop codons. As previously described, clonality was calculated on the basis of Shannon's entropy. The predicted amino acid sequences of productive clones were used to derive mean CDR3 Kyte-Doolittle hydropathy. Hierarchical clustering of scaled V gene usage was performed with the R hclust function using Manhattan distance and complete linkage. Clone sharing by CDR3 amino acid sequence was assessed by resampling 12 repertoires per group over 100 rounds. Repertoires were searched for 70 published EBV-specific and a few hundred published CMV-specific TCRbeta sequences. Analysis left out a couple of CVID samples that produced under 10,000 sequences, so around 40 CVID repertoires remained. The table comes from immuneACCESS by way of TCRdb, which keeps in-frame sequences with V and J called. Part of the clones is missing from these tables; in studies checked, under half for an unresolved V gene and the rest for unknown reasons. V and J calls and clone size are those listed in that table; D and trimming were worked out from the DNA. This sample has about 30,000 clones, none of them a singleton. Together, the top ten hold around 5.4% of the sample.

CVID was diagnosed by standard criteria: serum IgG, IgA and/or IgM reduced below normal range, plus specific antibody deficiency. The CVID group comprised some 43 subjects, approximately 15 female and about 29 male, aged roughly 9 to 70 years with a mean age of around 41. Predominantly Caucasian heritage was noted among both the CVID patients and the healthy controls. At the time of study participation, every CVID subject had been on replacement immunoglobulin therapy for at least one year. At blood collection, none of the CVID subjects was ill or on immunomodulatory or immunosuppressive medication. Heparinized peripheral whole blood samples of roughly 4.5 to 8 ml were collected from each donor. TCRbeta CDR3 repertoires were sequenced from genomic DNA of adults with common variable immune deficiency (CVID) and healthy adult controls. Diluted blood was density-centrifuged over Hypaque 1077 or Ficoll-Paque to isolate peripheral blood mononuclear cells. Genomic DNA was obtained from unsorted mononuclear cells through either Qiagen column purification or a centrifugation-based method.

The data were obtained in a study of T cell clonality in common variable immunodeficiency (dated by TCRdb to between 2014 and 2016). What the authors observed across the whole study: Reportedly, TCRbeta sequences from CVID had fewer deletions and N-nucleotide insertions, and highly modified clones with 13 or more V deletions were absent from CVID. Despite equal DNA input, controls averaged approximately 74,000 unique sequences per sample versus about 32,000 in CVID samples. Fewer TCRbeta clones were shared among CVID subjects than among healthy controls (p < 0.0001). According to the authors, figuring out what caused the increased clonality in CVID would require sequencing the repertoires of T cell subpopulations. Differences among patients in the CVID cohort limited the correlations between repertoire features and clinical complications. TCRbeta clonality was higher in CVID subjects than in healthy controls (t-test p = 0.018), and the increase was most characteristic of about a third of subjects.

Including cysteine and phenylalanine, the CDR3 has 16 amino acids. Part of the CDR3 DNA is given, 39 bases translated from base 1. V was cut back by 5 bases and J by 1 base, leaving a gap of 14 bases between them. As encoded in the germline V gene (reference sequence), CDR1 is SSHAT while CDR2 is FNYEAQ. The chain joins TRBV7-7 to TRBJ2-2; TRBD1 is perhaps the D gene, given 6 matching bases. The sequenced sample consisted of peripheral blood mononuclear cells. This receptor was obtained from a human donor with common variable immunodeficiency. For the CDR3, the sequence is CASSASWGLNTGELFF. Incomplete CDR3 DNA: TGTGCCAGCAGCGCAAGTTGGGGGCTGAACACCGGGGAG.